This TCR beta chain appears in the sequencing data of a study of long-term antiretroviral therapy in people with HIV. Version v3.0 of the immunoSEQ assay ran at survey level. TCRdb's copy holds only in-frame clones and misses some; the assay was immunoSEQ multiplex PCR. The sample includes tens of thousands of clones, 88% of them seen just once. The germline V gene has CDR1 SNHLY and CDR2 FYNNEI. There are 14 residues in the CDR3. The V end was cut by 10 bases, the J end by 0 bases, with 13 bases between. The sequence derives from a man aged 55 to 70 with HIV. This sample comprised unsorted PBMCs, obtained 2.3 years after starting antiretroviral therapy. The chain has TRBV2 and TRBJ2-1, with a tentative D call TRBD1 (6 bases). The chain's CDR3 is CAITGRNSYNEQFF. The CDR3 DNA sequence: TGTGCCATCACAGGGAGAAACTCCTACAATGAGCAGTTCTTC.